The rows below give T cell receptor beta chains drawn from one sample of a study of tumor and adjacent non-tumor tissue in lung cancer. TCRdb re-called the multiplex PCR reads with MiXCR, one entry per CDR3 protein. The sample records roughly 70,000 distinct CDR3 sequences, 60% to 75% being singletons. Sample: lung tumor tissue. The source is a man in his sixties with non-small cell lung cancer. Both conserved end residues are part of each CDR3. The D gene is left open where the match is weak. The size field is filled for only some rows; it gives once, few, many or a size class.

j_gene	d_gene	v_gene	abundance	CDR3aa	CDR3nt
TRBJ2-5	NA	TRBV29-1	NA	CSVGEAAPWTQYF	TGCAGCGTGGGGGAGGCTGCTCCTTGGACCCAGTACTTC
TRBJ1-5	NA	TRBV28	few	CASEGAKGPQHF	TGTGCCAGCGAAGGGGCCAAAGGGCCCCAGCATTTT
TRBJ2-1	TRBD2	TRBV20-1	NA	CNAGLAGTIDEQFF	TGCAATGCGGGACTAGCTGGGACTATCGATGAGCAGTTCTTC
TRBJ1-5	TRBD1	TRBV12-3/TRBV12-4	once	CSSILRQGSNQPQHF	TGTTCCAGCATCTTACGACAGGGTAGCAATCAGCCCCAGCATTTT
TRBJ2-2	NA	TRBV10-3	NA	CASQEGGANTGELFF	TGTGCCAGTCAAGAAGGTGGGGCAAACACCGGGGAGCTGTTTTTT
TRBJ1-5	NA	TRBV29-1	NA	CRVSRGGGQTQHF	TGCAGAGTTTCCAGGGGCGGGGGTCAGACCCAGCATTTT
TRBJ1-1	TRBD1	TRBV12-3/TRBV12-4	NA	CASRGQDEAFF	TGTGCCAGCAGGGGACAGGATGAAGCTTTCTTT
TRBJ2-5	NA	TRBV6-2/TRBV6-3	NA	CASTSPRGDILYF	TGTGCCAGCACCTCACCGCGGGGAGATATCCTGTACTTC
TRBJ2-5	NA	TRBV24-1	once	CATSASTGGMQETQYF	TGTGCCACCAGTGCCTCGACTGGAGGAATGCAAGAGACCCAGTACTTC
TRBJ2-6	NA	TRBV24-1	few	CATGPNKESGTNVLTF	TGTGCCACCGGGCCGAACAAGGAGTCTGGGACCAACGTTCTGACTTTC
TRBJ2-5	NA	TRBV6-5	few	CASSWDGMEKQYF	TGTGCAAGCTCCTGGGACGGGATGGAGAAACAGTACTTC
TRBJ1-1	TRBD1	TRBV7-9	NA	CASSVVTGNETFF	TGTGCAAGCAGCGTAGTGACAGGGAATGAAACTTTCTTT
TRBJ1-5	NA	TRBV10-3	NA	CTISEPGRAHQPQHF	TGTACCATCAGTGAACCCGGGAGGGCTCATCAGCCCCAGCATTTT
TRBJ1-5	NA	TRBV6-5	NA	CTSTSRQDGNQPQHF	TGTACCAGCACCTCCAGGCAGGACGGAAATCAGCCCCAGCATTTT
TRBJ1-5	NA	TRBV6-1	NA	CASRRACGWPQHF	TGTGCTAGCAGACGGGCCTGTGGCTGGCCCCAGCATTTT
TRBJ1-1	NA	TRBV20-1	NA	CSVKEVLDSTMNTGAFF	TGCAGTGTTAAAGAGGTTCTGGACAGCACCATGAACACTGGAGCTTTCTTT
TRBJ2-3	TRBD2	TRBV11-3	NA	CARGSGLADSTDTQYF	TGTGCCAGGGGCTCCGGACTAGCAGATAGCACAGATACGCAGTATTTT
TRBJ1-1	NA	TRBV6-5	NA	CVNSYSRRGGTEAFF	TGTGTCAACAGTTACTCGAGAAGGGGAGGGACTGAAGCTTTCTTT
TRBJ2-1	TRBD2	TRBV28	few	CASSFNPGLAGGPLENEQFF	TGTGCCAGCAGTTTCAACCCCGGACTAGCGGGAGGGCCTCTTGAAAATGAGCAGTTCTTC
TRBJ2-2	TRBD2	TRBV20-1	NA	CSASLAGGPETGEMFF	TGCAGTGCTTCCTTAGCGGGAGGGCCGGAGACCGGGGAGATGTTTTTT
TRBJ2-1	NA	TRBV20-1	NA	CSARHGASSSYNEQLF	TGCAGTGCTAGACATGGAGCCTCGAGCTCCTACAATGAGCAGTTATTC
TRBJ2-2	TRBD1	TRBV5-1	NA	CASSHDRGTGELFF	TGCGCCAGCAGCCACGACAGGGGCACCGGGGAGCTGTTTTTT
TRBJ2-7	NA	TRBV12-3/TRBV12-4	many	CASSHSSYEQYF	TGTGCCAGCAGTCATAGCTCCTACGAGCAGTACTTC
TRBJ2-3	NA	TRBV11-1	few	CVSSSQSSDTQYF	TGTGTCAGCAGCTCCCAGAGTTCAGATACGCAATATTTT
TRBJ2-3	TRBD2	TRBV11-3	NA	CTSSSGLAESTDTQYF	TGTACCAGCAGCTCCGGACTAGCAGAAAGCACAGATACGCAGTATTTT
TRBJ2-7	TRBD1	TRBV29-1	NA	CSMGTGGYEEYF	TGCAGCATGGGGACAGGGGGATACGAGGAGTACTTC
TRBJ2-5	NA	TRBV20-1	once	CSATTSGRTFGTQYF	TGCAGTGCCACCACTAGTGGGAGGACCTTTGGAACCCAGTACTTC
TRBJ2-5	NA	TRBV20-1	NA	CSARDLRDQKTQYF	TGCAGTGCTAGAGATTTGCGGGATCAAAAGACCCAGTACTTC
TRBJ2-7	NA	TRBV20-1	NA	CSTRAASWLMDEQYF	TGCAGTACTAGAGCAGCTAGCTGGCTAATGGACGAGCAGTACTTC
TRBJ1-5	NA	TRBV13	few	CASSLGQAIGAQNF	TGTGCCAGCAGCTTAGGACAGGCTATCGGGGCCCAGAATTTT
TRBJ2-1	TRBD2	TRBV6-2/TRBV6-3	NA	CTSSYYRGGSDEHFF	TGTACCAGCAGTTACTATAGAGGCGGGAGCGATGAGCATTTCTTC
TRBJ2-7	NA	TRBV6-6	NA	CASRRDTSSYERYF	TGTGCTAGCAGACGGGACACGAGCTCCTACGAGCGGTACTTC
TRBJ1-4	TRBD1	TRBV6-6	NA	CASRRQGVETNEKLFF	TGTGCCAGCAGGCGCCAGGGGGTAGAGACTAACGAAAAACTGTTTTTT
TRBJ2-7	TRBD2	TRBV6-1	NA	CASILGLAGGWEQYF	TGTGCCAGCATCCTCGGACTAGCGGGGGGATGGGAGCAGTACTTC
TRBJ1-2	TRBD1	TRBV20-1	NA	CSAMNGQGLGYTF	TGCAGTGCTATGAATGGACAGGGACTCGGCTACACCTTC
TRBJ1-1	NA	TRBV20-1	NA	CSVRLTERFGVFF	TGCAGTGTTAGATTGACAGAGAGGTTTGGAGTTTTCTTT
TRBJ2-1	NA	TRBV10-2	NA	CASSGYYEQFF	TGCGCCAGCAGTGGATATTATGAGCAGTTCTTC
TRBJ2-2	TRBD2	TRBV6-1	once	CASSGGGGTTNTEELFF	TGTGCCAGCAGCGGGGGTGGCGGGACTACGAACACCGAGGAGCTTTTTTTT
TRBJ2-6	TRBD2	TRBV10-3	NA	CAISEHGTSGWDSEINVLTF	TGTGCCATCAGTGAACATGGGACTAGCGGGTGGGACTCTGAGATCAACGTCCTGACTTTC
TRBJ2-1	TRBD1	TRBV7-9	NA	CASSPRQGSSYNEQFF	TGTGCCAGCAGCCCTCGACAGGGCAGCTCCTACAATGAGCAGTTCTTC
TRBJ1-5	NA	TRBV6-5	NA	CTSSRTRGNQPQHF	TGTACCAGCAGCCGGACTAGGGGCAATCAGCCCCAGCACTTT
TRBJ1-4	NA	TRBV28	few	CASTNPGQGEEKLFF	TGTGCCAGCACCAACCCGGGACAAGGGGAAGAAAAACTGTTTTTT
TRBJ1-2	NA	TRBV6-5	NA	CASSYQGGTYSYTF	TGTGCCAGCAGTTACCAGGGAGGGACGTATAGCTACACCTTC
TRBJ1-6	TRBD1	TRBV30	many	CALLSRPGQGYSPLHF	TGTGCCTTACTATCCCGCCCGGGACAGGGTTATTCACCCCTCCACTTT
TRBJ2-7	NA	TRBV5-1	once	CASSGGKSYEQYF	TGCGCCAGCAGCGGCGGTAAGTCCTACGAGCAGTACTTC
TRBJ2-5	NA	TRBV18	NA	CASSPNRAEQIQYF	TGTGCCAGCTCACCCAACAGGGCCGAGCAGATCCAGTACTTC
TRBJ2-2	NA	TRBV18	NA	CASSPLWTAGELFF	TGTGCCAGCTCACCACTGTGGACAGCCGGGGAGCTATTTTTT
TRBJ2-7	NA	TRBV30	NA	CAWSVEAYEQYF	TGTGCCTGGAGTGTTGAAGCATACGAGCAGTACTTC